This T cell receptor (beta chain) was sequenced in a study of T-cell reconstitution after alpha-beta-depleted transplantation in children. The table lists this clonotype with many counts. What it recognizes is unknown. Preparation of the TCRbeta library involved a method that used unique molecular identifiers. TCRdb redid the calling of the PCR reads with MiXCR, one entry per CDR3 protein. The data show 330,000 or so distinct CDR3 sequences, 10% seen once. Germline V gene sequence: CDR1 ENHRY, CDR2 SYGVKD. J gave up 3 bases and V 4 bases, and 2 bases lay outside the gene matches. This CDR3 region has 13 residues. The study, taken as a whole, reports: T-cell numbers and diversity one year post-transplant derived largely from freshly generated T cells. About two months after transplant, alpha-beta T cells reportedly came from several hundred expanded graft clones. Elevated TCRbeta diversity at day 60 was traced, in some patients, to surviving recipient T cells and thymic progenitors.

This sequence was found in a boy in the first two years of life with acute myeloid leukemia, due to receive a stem cell transplant. J is TRBJ2-7 and V is TRBV10-3, with 8 bases matching TRBD2. The sample in question was PBMCs, obtained before TCRalphabeta/CD19-depleted stem cell transplant. CDR3 protein: CAISAAGGYEQYF. In DNA form, the CDR3 reads TGTGCCATCAGTGCGGCGGGGGGCTACGAGCAGTACTTC.